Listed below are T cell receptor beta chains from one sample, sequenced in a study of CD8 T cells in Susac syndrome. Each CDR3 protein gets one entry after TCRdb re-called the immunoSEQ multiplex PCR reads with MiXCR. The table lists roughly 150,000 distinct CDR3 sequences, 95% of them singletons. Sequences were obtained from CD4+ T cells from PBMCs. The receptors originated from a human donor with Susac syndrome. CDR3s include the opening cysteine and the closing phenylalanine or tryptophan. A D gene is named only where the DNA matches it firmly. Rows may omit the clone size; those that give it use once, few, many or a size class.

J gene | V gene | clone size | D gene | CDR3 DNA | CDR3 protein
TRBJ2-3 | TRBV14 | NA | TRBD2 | TGTGCCAGCAGTCAAGGACTAGCGACGCAGTATTTT | CASSQGLATQYF
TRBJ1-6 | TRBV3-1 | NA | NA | TGTGCCAGCAGCTCCCGACCGGGAGGTAATTCACCCCTCCACTTT | CASSSRPGGNSPLHF
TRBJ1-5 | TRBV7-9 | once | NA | TGTGCCAGCAGCTTAGGGCCTGGAGGGGCGCAGCATTTT | CASSLGPGGAQHF
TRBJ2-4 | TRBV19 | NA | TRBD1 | TGTGCCAGTAGCCCCGCTGGGGACAGGGGTAACATTCAGTACTTC | CASSPAGDRGNIQYF
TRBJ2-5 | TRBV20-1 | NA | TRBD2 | TGCAGTGCAAGACGGCTAGCGGGGGGGGAGACCCAGTACTTC | CSARRLAGGETQYF
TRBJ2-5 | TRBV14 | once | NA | TGTGCCAGCAGCCATATTTCAGAGACCCAGTACTTC | CASSHISETQYF
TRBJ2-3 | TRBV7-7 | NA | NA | TGTGCCAGCAGCCGAGGGACTCCCAGATATACGCAGTATTTT | CASSRGTPRYTQYF
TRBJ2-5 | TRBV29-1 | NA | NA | TGCAGCGTCACGGGGCAGAGGGAGACCCAGTACTTC | CSVTGQRETQYF
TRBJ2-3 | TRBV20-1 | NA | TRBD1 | TGCAGTGCTAGTATCAGGGGGCAAGCAGATACGCAGTATTTT | CSASIRGQADTQYF
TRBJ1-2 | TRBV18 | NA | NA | TGTGCCAGCTCACCAACCCAGGGGAACTATGGCTACACCTTC | CASSPTQGNYGYTF
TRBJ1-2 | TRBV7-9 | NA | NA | TGTGCCAGCAGCTTAGAGGACAGACCCAACTATGGCTACACCTTC | CASSLEDRPNYGYTF
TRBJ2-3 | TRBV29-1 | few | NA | TGCAGCGTTGAAAAGGCGGATACGCAGTATTTT | CSVEKADTQYF
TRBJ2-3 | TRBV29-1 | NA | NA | TGCAGCGTACGTACCGGGATCCGCACAGATACGCAGTATTTT | CSVRTGIRTDTQYF
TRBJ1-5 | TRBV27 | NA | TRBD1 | TGTGCCAGCCGGACAGGAAGCAATCAGCCCCAGCATTTT | CASRTGSNQPQHF
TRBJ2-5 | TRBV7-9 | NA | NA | TGTGCCAGCAGCCGCGACGTTGAAGGGGAGACCCAGTACTTC | CASSRDVEGETQYF
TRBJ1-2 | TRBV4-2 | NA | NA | TGTGCCAGCAGCCAATCAGACAGGAAATTCTATGGCTACACCTTC | CASSQSDRKFYGYTF
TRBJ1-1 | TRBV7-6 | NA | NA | TGTGCCAGCAGCTTGCCAGCCGGGAACACTGAAGCTTTCTTT | CASSLPAGNTEAFF
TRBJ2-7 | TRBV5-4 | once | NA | TGTGCCAGCAGCAAAACCCAGGGCTCCAACGAGCAGTACTTC | CASSKTQGSNEQYF
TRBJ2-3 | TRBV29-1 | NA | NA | TGCAGCGTTGAAGAAAACCTAATCACAGATACGCAGTATTTT | CSVEENLITDTQYF
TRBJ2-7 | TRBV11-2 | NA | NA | TGTGCCAGCGGGATACAGCCCTCTGCCCCCTACGAGCAGTACTTC | CASGIQPSAPYEQYF
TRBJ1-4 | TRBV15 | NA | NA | TGTGCCACCAGCAGACAGACCCTAGATAATGAAAAACTGTTTTTT | CATSRQTLDNEKLFF
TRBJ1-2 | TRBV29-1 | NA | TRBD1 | TGCAGCGCTAGGACAGGGTCTAACTATGGCTACACCTTC | CSARTGSNYGYTF